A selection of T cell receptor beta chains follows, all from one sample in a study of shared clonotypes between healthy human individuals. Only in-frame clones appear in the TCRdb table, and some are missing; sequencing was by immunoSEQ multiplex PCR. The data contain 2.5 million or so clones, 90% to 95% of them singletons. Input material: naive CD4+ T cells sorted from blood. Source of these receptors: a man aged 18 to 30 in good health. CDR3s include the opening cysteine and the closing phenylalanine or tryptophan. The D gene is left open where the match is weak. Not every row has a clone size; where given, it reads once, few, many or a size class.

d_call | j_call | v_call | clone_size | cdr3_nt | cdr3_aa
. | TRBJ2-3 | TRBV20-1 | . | TGCAGTGCTTTTCTGGCAGATACGCAGTATTTT | CSAFLADTQYF
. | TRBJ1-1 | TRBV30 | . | TGTGCCTGGAGTTTAGAGGTCTTGAACACTGAAGCTTTCTTT | CAWSLEVLNTEAFF
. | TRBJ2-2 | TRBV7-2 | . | TGTGCCAGCAGCATTAGCGGGAACACCGGGGAGCTGTTTTTT | CASSISGNTGELFF
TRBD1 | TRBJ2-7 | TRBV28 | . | TGTGCCAGCAGAGCCACAGGGGGAGGATTCTACGAGCAGTACTTC | CASRATGGGFYEQYF
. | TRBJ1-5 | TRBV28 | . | TGTGCCAGCAGTTTAGGGCGGCATAGCAATCAGCCCCAGCATTTT | CASSLGRHSNQPQHF
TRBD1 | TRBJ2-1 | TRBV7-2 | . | TGTGCCAGCAGCTTAGTGTCCGGACAGGGGCTCCCCGGGCAGTTCTTC | CASSLVSGQGLPGQFF
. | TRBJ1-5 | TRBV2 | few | TGTGCCAGCAGTGGAGGCAGGGAAAATCAGCCCCAGCATTTT | CASSGGRENQPQHF
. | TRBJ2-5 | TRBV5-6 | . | TGTGCCAGCAGCTTCGGGCAGGTACAGACCCAGTACTTC | CASSFGQVQTQYF
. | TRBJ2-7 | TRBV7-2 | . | TGTGCCAGCAGCTTCACGGGACATACTGCCTACGAGCAGTACTTC | CASSFTGHTAYEQYF
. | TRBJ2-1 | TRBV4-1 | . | TGCGCCAGCAGCCAAGGGAGCGGGCAAGCGATCTCCTACAATGAGCAGTTCTTC | CASSQGSGQAISYNEQFF
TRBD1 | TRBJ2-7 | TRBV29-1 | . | TGCAGCGTAAAGGGGGCGGCCTACGAGCAGTACTTC | CSVKGAAYEQYF
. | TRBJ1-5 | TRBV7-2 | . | TGTGCCAGCAGCTTAGGGTCAGGCAATCAGCCCCAGCATTTT | CASSLGSGNQPQHF